This T cell receptor beta chain was found in a study of blood T cell repertoires in COVID-19. About the research overall: The cDNA or gDNA used as material had been derived from T cells, B-cell-depleted T cells, or PBMCs.

TCRdb's table, derived via immunoSEQ multiplex PCR, lists solely in-frame clones and lacks some. Seen here are some 87,000 clones, about nine tenths observed once, and the top ten hold 3% to 4%. Germline V gives CDR1 SGHNT, CDR2 YENEEA. J gave up 2 bases and V 1 base, and 2 bases lay outside the gene matches. The CDR3 length is 17 residues. This sequence was found in a woman in her 70s with acute or convalescent COVID-19. The sequenced sample was peripheral blood. This chain uses TRBV11-3 with TRBJ2-2; 12 bases are shared with TRBD2. The CDR3 protein is CASSLGTSGINTGELFF. The DNA for the CDR3 is TGTGCCAGCAGCTTAGGGACTAGCGGGATTAACACCGGGGAGCTGTTTTTT.